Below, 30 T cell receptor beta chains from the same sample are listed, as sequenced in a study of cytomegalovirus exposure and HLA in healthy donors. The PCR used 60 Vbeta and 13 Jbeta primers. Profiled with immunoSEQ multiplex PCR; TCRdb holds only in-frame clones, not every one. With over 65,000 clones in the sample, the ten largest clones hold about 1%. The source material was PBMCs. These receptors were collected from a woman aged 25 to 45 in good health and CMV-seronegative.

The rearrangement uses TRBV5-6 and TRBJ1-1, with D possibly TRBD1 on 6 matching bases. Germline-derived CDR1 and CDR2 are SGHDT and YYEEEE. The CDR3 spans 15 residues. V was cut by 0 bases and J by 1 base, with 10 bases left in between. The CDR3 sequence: CASSLGPRGNTEAFF. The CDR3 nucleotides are TGTGCCAGCAGCTTGGGTCCCAGGGGGAACACTGAAGCTTTCTTT.

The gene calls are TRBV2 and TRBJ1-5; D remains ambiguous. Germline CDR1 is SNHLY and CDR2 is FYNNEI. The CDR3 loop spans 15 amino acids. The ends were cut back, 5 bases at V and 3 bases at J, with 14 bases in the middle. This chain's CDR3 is CASSPSGDLNQPQHF. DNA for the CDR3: TGTGCCAGCAGTCCGTCGGGAGATCTCAATCAGCCCCAGCATTTT.

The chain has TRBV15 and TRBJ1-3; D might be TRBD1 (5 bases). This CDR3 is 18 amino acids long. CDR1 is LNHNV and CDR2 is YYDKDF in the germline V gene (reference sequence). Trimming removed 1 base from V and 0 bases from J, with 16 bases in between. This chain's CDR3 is CATSRGGTGEGSGNTIYF. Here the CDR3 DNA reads TGTGCCACCAGCAGAGGAGGGACCGGGGAGGGCTCTGGAAACACCATATATTTT.

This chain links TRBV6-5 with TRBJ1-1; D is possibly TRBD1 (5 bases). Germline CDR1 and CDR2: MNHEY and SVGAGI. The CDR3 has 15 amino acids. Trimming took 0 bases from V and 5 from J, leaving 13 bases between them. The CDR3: CASSYSGGGETEAFF. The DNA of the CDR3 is TGTGCCAGCAGTTACTCGGGGGGGGGAGAGACTGAAGCTTTCTTT.

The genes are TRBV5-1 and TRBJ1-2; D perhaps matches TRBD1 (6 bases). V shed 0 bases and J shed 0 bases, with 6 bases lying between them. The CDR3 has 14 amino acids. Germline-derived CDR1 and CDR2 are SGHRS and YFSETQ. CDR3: CASSLGTANYGYTF. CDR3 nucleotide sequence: TGCGCCAGCAGCTTGGGGACAGCTAACTATGGCTACACCTTC.

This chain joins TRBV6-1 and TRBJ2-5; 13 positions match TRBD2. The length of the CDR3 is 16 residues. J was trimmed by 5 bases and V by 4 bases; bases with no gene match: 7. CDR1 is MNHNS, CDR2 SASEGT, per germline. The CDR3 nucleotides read TGTGCCAGCAGTGGGACTAGCGGGGGCCTCGGGGAGACCCAGTACTTC. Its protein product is CASSGTSGGLGETQYF.

The CDR3 protein is CASSPAGGGVDGYTF. The CDR3 DNA sequence: TGTGCCAGCAGCCCCGCGGGAGGGGGCGTAGATGGCTACACCTTC. The J gene is TRBJ1-2, the V gene TRBV2, with 7 nucleotides matching TRBD1. Germline V gives CDR1 SNHLY, CDR2 FYNNEI. The junction had 13 bases not matched to a gene; V was cut back by 6 bases and J by 6 bases. This CDR3 spans 15 amino acids.

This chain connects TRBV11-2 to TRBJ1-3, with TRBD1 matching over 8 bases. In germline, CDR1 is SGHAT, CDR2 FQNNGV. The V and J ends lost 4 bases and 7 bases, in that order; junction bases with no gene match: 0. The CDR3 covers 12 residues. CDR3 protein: CASSWTGNTIYF. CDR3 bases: TGTGCCAGCAGCTGGACAGGGAACACCATATATTTT.

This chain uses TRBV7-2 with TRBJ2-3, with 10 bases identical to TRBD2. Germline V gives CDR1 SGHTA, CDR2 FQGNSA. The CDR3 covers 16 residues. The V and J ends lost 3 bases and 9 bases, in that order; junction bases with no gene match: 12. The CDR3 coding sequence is TGTGCCAGCAGCTTTCCAAGCGGGGGGGCCGGAAGAACGCAGTATTTT. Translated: CASSFPSGGAGRTQYF. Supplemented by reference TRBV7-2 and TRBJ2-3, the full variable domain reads GAGVSQSPSNKVTEKGKDVELRCDPISGHTALYWYRQSLGQGLEFLIYFQGNSAPDKSGLPSDRFSAERTGGSVSTLTIQRTQQEDSAVYLCASSFPSGGAGRTQYFGPGTRLTVL.

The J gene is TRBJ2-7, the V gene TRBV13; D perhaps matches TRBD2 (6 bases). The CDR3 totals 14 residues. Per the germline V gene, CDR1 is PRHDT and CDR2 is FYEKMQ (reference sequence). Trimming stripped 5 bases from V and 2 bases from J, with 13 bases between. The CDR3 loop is CASSTGTLAYEQYF. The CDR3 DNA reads TGTGCCAGCAGCACCGGGACTCTAGCCTACGAGCAGTACTTC.

The CDR3, as DNA: TGTGCCAGCTCACCACCTGGGACTAGCGTTTATGATACGCAGTATTTT. Amino acids: CASSPPGTSVYDTQYF. The chain recombines TRBV18 with TRBJ2-3, with 10 bases that match TRBD2. Looked up from germline, CDR1 is KGHSH and CDR2 is LQKENI. The CDR3 loop spans 16 amino acids. J lost 6 bases, V lost 0 bases, and 6 bases had no gene match.

CDR3 DNA: TGCGCCAGCAGCCTCGGGACAGAACTCTACTTC. Amino acids: CASSLGTELYF. The genes are TRBV5-1 and TRBJ2-5; 7 positions match TRBD1. The CDR3 totals 11 residues. Per germline, CDR1 SGHRS and CDR2 YFSETQ. Trimming cost V 4 bases and J 14 bases; bases outside gene matches: 8. The entire variable domain, with the rest obtained from reference TRBV5-1 and TRBJ2-5, is as follows: KAGVTQTPRYLIKTRGQQVTLSCSPISGHRSVSWYQQTPGQGLQFLFEYFSETQRNKGNFPGRFSGRQFSNSRSEMNVSTLELGDSALYLCASSLGTELYFGPGTRLLVL.

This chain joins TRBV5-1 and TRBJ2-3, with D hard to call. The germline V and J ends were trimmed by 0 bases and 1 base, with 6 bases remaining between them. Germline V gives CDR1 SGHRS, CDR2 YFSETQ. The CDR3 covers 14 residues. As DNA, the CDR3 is TGCGCCAGCAGCTTGGCCGGAGGCACAGATACGCAGTATTTT. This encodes CASSLAGGTDTQYF.

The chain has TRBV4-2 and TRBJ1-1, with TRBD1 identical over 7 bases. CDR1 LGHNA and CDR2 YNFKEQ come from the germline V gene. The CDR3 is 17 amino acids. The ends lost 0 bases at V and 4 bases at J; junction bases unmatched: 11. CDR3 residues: CASSQEGLLGGPTEAFF. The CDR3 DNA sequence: TGTGCCAGCAGCCAAGAAGGACTCTTAGGGGGCCCCACTGAAGCTTTCTTT.

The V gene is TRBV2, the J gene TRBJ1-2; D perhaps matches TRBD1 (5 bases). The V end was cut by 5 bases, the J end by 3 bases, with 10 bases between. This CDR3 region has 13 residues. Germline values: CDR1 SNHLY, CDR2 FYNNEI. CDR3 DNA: TGTGCCAGCAGTCAGGACAAATACTATGGCTACACCTTC. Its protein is CASSQDKYYGYTF.

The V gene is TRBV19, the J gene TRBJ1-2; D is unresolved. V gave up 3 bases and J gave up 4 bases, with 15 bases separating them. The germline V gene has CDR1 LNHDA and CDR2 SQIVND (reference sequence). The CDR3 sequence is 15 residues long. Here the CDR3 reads CASSIPESRSYGYTF. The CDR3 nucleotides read TGTGCCAGTAGTATTCCGGAGTCTAGGAGCTATGGCTACACCTTC.

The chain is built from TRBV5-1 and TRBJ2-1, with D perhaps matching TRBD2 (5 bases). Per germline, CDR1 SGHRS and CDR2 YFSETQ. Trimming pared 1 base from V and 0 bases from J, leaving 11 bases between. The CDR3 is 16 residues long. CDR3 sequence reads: CASSLISGGSYNEQFF. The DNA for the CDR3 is TGCGCCAGCAGCTTGATAAGCGGAGGCTCCTACAATGAGCAGTTCTTC. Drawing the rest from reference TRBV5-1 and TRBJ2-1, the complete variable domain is KAGVTQTPRYLIKTRGQQVTLSCSPISGHRSVSWYQQTPGQGLQFLFEYFSETQRNKGNFPGRFSGRQFSNSRSEMNVSTLELGDSALYLCASSLISGGSYNEQFFGPGTRLTVL.

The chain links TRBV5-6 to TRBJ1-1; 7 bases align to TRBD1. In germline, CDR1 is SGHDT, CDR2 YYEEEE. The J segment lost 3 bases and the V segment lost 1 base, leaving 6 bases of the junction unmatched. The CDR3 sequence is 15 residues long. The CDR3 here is CASSLPQGMDTEAFF. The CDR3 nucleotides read TGTGCCAGCAGCTTGCCACAGGGGATGGACACTGAAGCTTTCTTT.

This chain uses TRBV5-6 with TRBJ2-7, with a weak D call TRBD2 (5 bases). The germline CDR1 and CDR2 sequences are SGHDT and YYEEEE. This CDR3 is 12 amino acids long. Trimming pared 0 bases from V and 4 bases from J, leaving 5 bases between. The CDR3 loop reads CASSLGGYEQYF. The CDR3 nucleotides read TGTGCCAGCAGCTTGGGAGGGTACGAGCAGTACTTC.

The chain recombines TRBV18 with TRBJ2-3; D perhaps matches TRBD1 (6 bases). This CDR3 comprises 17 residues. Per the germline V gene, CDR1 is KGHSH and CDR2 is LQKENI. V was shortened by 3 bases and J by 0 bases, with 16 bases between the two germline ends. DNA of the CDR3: TGTGCCAGCTCACCCCTGGGGCAGGGGATGAGCACAGATACGCAGTATTTT. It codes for CASSPLGQGMSTDTQYF.

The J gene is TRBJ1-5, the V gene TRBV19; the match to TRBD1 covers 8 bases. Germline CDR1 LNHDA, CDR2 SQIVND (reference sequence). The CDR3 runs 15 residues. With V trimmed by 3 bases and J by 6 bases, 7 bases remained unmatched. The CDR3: CASSIGGQVGQPQHF. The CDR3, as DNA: TGTGCCAGTAGTATTGGGGGACAGGTCGGTCAGCCCCAGCATTTT.

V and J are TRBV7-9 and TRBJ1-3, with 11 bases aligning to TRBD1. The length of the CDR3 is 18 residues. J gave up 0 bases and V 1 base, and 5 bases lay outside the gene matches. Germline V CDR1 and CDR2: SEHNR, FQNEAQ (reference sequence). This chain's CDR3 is CASSLGTGGASSGNTIYF. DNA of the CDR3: TGTGCCAGCAGCTTAGGGACAGGGGGCGCCTCCTCTGGAAACACCATATATTTT.

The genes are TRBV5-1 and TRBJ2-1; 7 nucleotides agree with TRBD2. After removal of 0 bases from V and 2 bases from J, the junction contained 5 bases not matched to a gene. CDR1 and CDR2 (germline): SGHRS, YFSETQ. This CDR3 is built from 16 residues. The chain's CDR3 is CASSLEWGRAYNEQFF. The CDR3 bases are TGCGCCAGCAGCTTGGAGTGGGGGAGGGCCTACAATGAGCAGTTCTTC.

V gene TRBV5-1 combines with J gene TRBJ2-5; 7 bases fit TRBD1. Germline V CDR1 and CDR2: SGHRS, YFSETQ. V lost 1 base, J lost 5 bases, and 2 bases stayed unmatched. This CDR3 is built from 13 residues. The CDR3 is CASSLRGRETQYF. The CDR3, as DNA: TGCGCCAGCAGCTTGAGGGGGCGTGAGACCCAGTACTTC.

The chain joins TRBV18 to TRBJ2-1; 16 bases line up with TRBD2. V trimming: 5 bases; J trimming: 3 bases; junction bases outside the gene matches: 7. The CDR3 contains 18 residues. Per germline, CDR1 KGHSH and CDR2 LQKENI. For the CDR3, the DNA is TGTGCCAGCTCATCCCCGGGACTAGCGGGAGGGGTCTACAATGAGCAGTTCTTC. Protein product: CASSSPGLAGGVYNEQFF.

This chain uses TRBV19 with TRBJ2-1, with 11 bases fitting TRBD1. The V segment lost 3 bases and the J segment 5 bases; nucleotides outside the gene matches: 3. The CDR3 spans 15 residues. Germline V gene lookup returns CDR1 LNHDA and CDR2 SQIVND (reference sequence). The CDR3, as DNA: TGTGCCAGTAGTATGAAGGGACAGGGGGACAATGAGCAGTTCTTC. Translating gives CASSMKGQGDNEQFF.

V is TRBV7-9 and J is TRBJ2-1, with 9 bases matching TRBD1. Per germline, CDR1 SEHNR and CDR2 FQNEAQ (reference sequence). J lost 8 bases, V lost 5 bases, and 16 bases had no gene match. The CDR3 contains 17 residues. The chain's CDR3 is CASSPTRGNRGRDEQFF. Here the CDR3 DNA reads TGTGCCAGCAGCCCCACGCGGGGTAACAGGGGGCGAGATGAGCAGTTCTTC.

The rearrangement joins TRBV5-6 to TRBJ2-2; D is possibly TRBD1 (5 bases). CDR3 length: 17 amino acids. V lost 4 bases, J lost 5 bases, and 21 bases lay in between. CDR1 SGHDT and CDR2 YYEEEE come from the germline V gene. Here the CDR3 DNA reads TGTGCCAGCAGCCGATGGGGTCGACAGCTCGTTACCGGGGAGCTGTTTTTT. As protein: CASSRWGRQLVTGELFF.

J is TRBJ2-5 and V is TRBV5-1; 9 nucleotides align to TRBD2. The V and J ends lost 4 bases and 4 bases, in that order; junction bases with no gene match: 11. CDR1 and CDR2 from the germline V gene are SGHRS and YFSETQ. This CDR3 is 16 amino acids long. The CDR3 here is CASSATLAGAGETQYF. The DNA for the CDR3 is TGCGCCAGCAGCGCCACCTTAGCGGGAGCAGGAGAGACCCAGTACTTC. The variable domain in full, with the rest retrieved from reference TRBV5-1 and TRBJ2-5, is KAGVTQTPRYLIKTRGQQVTLSCSPISGHRSVSWYQQTPGQGLQFLFEYFSETQRNKGNFPGRFSGRQFSNSRSEMNVSTLELGDSALYLCASSATLAGAGETQYFGPGTRLLVL.

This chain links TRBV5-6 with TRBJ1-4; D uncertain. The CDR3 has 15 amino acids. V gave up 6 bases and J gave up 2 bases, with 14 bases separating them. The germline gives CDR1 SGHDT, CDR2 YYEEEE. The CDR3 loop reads CASTRRVGTNEKLFF. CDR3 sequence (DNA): TGTGCCAGCACCCGGAGGGTAGGGACTAATGAAAAACTGTTTTTT.